The TCR beta chain described here comes from a study of T cell changes during pregnancy in multiple sclerosis. This table comes from immunoSEQ multiplex PCR, and its TCRdb copy is limited to in-frame clones, with some not included. Of over 45,000 clones listed, around 90% were seen once; the top ten hold roughly 2%. V was cut by 4 bases and J by 4 bases, with 17 bases left in between. Looked up from germline, CDR1 is SNHLY and CDR2 is FYNNEI. The CDR3 extends over 16 amino acids. The sequencing used peripheral blood, collected in the first trimester of pregnancy. This chain joins TRBV2 and TRBJ1-5; D might be TRBD1 (5 bases). The TCR was taken from a female donor with multiple sclerosis, enrolled in a pregnancy study. The CDR3: CASSVGTGAGNQPQHF. DNA of the CDR3: TGTGCCAGCAGTGTCGGAACAGGTGCTGGAAATCAGCCCCAGCATTTT.